This TCR beta chain came from a study of shared clonotypes between healthy human individuals. TCRdb keeps only in-frame clones here, not all; method: immunoSEQ multiplex PCR. The data contain roughly 2,000,000 clones, 85% to 95% of them seen just once; the ten biggest clones take up less than 1.5%. The ends were cut back, 6 bases at V and 4 bases at J, with 9 bases in the middle. Germline lookup yields CDR1 MDHEN and CDR2 SYDVKM. This CDR3 contains 12 residues. CD8 cells regarded as naive lacked CD45RO, were positively chosen for CCR7, and omitted terminally differentiated effector memory CD45RA+ cells.

The sample taken for sequencing was naive CD8+ T cells sorted from blood. The receptor was derived from a man younger than 30 in good health. The V call is TRBV28, the J call TRBJ1-1, with D possibly matching TRBD1 (6 bases). The DNA for the CDR3 is TGTGCCAGCAGGGTAGGGGGCACTGAAGCTTTCTTT. It specifies CASRVGGTEAFF. The whole variable domain, filled in from reference TRBV28 and TRBJ1-1, reads DVKVTQSSRYLVKRTGEKVFLECVQDMDHENMFWYRQDPGLGLRLIYFSYDVKMKEKGDIPEGYSVSREKKERFSLILESASTNQTSMYLCASRVGGTEAFFGQGTRLTVV.